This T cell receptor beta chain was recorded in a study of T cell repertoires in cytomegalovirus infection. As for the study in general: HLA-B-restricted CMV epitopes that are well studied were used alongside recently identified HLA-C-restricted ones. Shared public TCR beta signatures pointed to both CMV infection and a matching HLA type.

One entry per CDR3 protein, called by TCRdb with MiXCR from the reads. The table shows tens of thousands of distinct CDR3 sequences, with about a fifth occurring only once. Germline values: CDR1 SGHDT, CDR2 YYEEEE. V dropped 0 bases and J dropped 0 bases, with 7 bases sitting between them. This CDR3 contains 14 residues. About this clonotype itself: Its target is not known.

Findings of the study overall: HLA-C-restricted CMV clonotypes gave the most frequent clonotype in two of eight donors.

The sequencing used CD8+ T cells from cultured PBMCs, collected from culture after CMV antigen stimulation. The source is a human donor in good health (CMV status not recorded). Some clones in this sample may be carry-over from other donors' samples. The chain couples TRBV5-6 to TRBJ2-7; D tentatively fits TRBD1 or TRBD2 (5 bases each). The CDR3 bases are TGTGCCAGCAGCTTGGGGGGGACCTCCTACGAGCAGTACTTC. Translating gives CASSLGGTSYEQYF. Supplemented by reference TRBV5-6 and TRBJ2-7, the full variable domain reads DAGVTQSPTHLIKTRGQQVTLRCSPKSGHDTVSWYQQALGQGPQFIFQYYEEEERQRGNFPDRFSGHQFPNYSSELNVNALLLGDSALYLCASSLGGTSYEQYFGPGTRLTVT.